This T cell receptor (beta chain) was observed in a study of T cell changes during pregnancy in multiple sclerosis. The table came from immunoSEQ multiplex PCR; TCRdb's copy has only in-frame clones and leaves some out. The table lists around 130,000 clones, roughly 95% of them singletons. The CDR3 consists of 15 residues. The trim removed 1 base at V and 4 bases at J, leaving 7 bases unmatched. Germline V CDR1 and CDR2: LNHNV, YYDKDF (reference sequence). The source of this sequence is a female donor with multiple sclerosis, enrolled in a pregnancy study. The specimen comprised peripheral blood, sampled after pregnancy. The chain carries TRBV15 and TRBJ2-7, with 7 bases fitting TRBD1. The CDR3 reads CATSRAPTGEYEQYF. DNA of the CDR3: TGTGCCACCAGCAGAGCTCCCACAGGGGAATACGAGCAGTACTTC.